This T cell receptor beta chain was sequenced in a study of a mutant IDH1 vaccine in newly diagnosed glioma. Study context: Former treatment meant radiotherapy, temozolomide, or both; the majority had gotten both.

Points on this clone: Its antigen remains unidentified.

Profiled with immunoSEQ multiplex PCR; TCRdb holds only in-frame clones, not every one. The sample carries fewer than 75,000 clones, around 85% recorded once. General study findings and limits: Changes to the top peripheral T cell clonotypes appeared unrelated to pseudoprogression.

Time point defined: week 11, during vaccination. With topical imiquimod, each dose of the vaccine consisted of 300 ug of mutant IDH1 20-mer peptide. The sample here was PBMCs, taken from a glioma patient whose treatment included an IDH1 peptide vaccine. The clonotype originates from a woman aged 50 to 60 with glioma.

CDR3 residues: CASSWGQNYEQYF. The DNA of the CDR3 is TGCGCCAGCTCCTGGGGACAGAACTACGAGCAGTACTTC. The chain has TRBV5-1 and TRBJ2-7, with 7 nucleotides matching TRBD1. The length of the CDR3 is 13 residues. Trimming took 7 bases from V and 3 from J; bases not matched to a gene: 7. The germline V gene has CDR1 SGHRS and CDR2 YFSETQ.